The 16 T cell receptor beta chains listed next were all sequenced from one sample in a study of T cell responses to AZD1222 COVID-19 vaccine. The protocol was immunoSEQ multiplex PCR, while the TCRdb copy is restricted to in-frame clones and leaves out a portion. Altogether around 100,000 clones are present, 88% being singletons, with the ten largest covering more than 8%. The sample here was peripheral blood, taken on day 0 of AZD1222 vaccination. The receptors stem from an adult in good health.

This clone was observed a single time. The rearrangement joins TRBV6-5 to TRBJ2-1, with 7 bases aligning to TRBD2. V lost 6 bases, J lost 6 bases, and 8 bases stayed unmatched. There are 14 residues in the CDR3. CDR1 MNHEY and CDR2 SVGAGI come from the germline V gene. The CDR3 bases are TGTGCCAGCAGACTAGCGTCGACAGCCAATGAGCAGTTCTTC. Translation: CASRLASTANEQFF.

This clone was found a few times. The chain couples TRBV24-1 to TRBJ2-3; D is unresolved. Looked up from germline, CDR1 is KGHDR and CDR2 is SFDVKD. The CDR3 sequence is 12 residues long. V dropped 5 bases and J dropped 4 bases, with 6 bases sitting between them. The CDR3 sequence is CATSAGPDTQYF. The CDR3 region has the DNA TGTGCCACCAGTGCCGGGCCAGATACGCAGTATTTT.

The chain recombines TRBV6-5 with TRBJ2-7; D may correspond to TRBD1 or TRBD2 (5 bases each). The CDR3 spans 13 residues. The germline gives CDR1 MNHEY, CDR2 SVGAGI. Trimming left V 5 bases short and J 4 bases short, with 12 bases between. The CDR3 bases are TGTGCCAGCAGTAGCCCGGGACCATACGAGCAGTACTTC. This codes for CASSSPGPYEQYF.

This chain uses TRBV27 with TRBJ2-1, with 10 bases identical to TRBD2. Germline CDR1 MNHEY, CDR2 SMNVEV (reference sequence). This CDR3 region has 15 residues. V was clipped by 4 bases and J by 4 bases; unmatched bases: 4. The CDR3 sequence: CASSSSGGGYNEQFF. The CDR3, as DNA: TGTGCCAGCAGTTCGAGCGGGGGGGGTTACAATGAGCAGTTCTTC.

The gene calls are TRBV18 and TRBJ2-7; maybe TRBD1 (5 bases). The germline V and J ends were trimmed by 2 bases and 2 bases, with 19 bases remaining between them. The CDR3 extends over 17 amino acids. Germline V gives CDR1 KGHSH, CDR2 LQKENI. The CDR3, as DNA: TGTGCCAGCTCACCAAATGGGGCACGTTTACGCACCTACGAGCAGTACTTC. Translation gives CASSPNGARLRTYEQYF.

This clone was observed at least ten times. The chain carries TRBV18 and TRBJ1-6; TRBD1 matches 9 bases. CDR1 and CDR2 (germline): KGHSH, LQKENI. The CDR3 runs to 16 residues. J lost 8 bases, V lost 1 base, and 6 bases had no gene match. CDR3 nucleotide sequence: TGTGCCAGCTCACCACGGGGGACAGGGTTGGATTCACCCCTCCACTTT. This encodes CASSPRGTGLDSPLHF.

The count of this clone is one. This chain uses TRBV7-3 with TRBJ1-2; D possibly corresponds to TRBD1 (5 bases). Germline CDR1 SGHTA, CDR2 FQGTGA. V was shortened by 4 bases and J by 8 bases, with 20 bases between the two germline ends. CDR3 length: 15 residues. CDR3 coding DNA: TGTGCCAGCAGCTCCGGGAGGGGCCAAGCCCAGGGCTACACCTTC. This encodes CASSSGRGQAQGYTF.

This clone was recorded a few times. V is TRBV28 and J is TRBJ1-5; perhaps TRBD1 as D (6 bases). CDR1 is MDHEN, CDR2 SYDVKM, per germline. This CDR3 is 14 amino acids long. V gave up 8 bases and J gave up 7 bases, with 18 bases separating them. CDR3 in amino acids: CASFSGASGQPQHF. The CDR3 DNA reads TGTGCCAGCTTCTCGGGGGCCTCGGGCCAGCCCCAGCATTTT.

This clone was seen a handful of times. This sequence joins TRBV12-3 or TRBV12-4 and TRBJ1-5; possible D gene TRBD1, 5 bases. Trimming cost V 5 bases and J 4 bases, with 9 bases left between them. The CDR3 totals 13 residues. CDR3 bases: TGTGCCAGCAGTGGGGACCGTAATCAGCCCCAGCATTTT. This gives the protein CASSGDRNQPQHF.

The chain combines TRBV7-2 with TRBJ1-2; possible D gene TRBD1, 5 bases. Germline V lookup: CDR1 SGHTA, CDR2 FQGNSA. The CDR3 is made up of 14 amino acids. The V end lost 1 base, the J end lost 0 bases, and 6 bases lay between the germline ends. CDR3 nucleotide sequence: TGTGCCAGCAGCTTAGGACAGCCTAACTATGGCTACACCTTC. It translates to CASSLGQPNYGYTF.

In its sample, this clone was seen once. V is TRBV5-1 and J is TRBJ2-2; tentatively, D is TRBD2 (5 bases). This CDR3 region has 12 residues. Germline V gives CDR1 SGHRS, CDR2 YFSETQ. The V end lost 3 bases, the J end lost 7 bases, and 7 bases lay between the germline ends. The CDR3 nucleotides read TGCGCCAGCAGCTCCCGGGACGGGGAGCTGTTTTTT. It encodes CASSSRDGELFF.

This rearrangement joins TRBV21-1 to TRBJ2-3; TRBD2, the D gene given by the table, was not confirmed from the DNA. TRBV21-1 is designated a pseudogene. This CDR3 contains 17 residues. This CDR3 is CASSRGASGSSTDTQYF. CDR3 nucleotides: TGTGCCAGCAGTCGGGGGGCTAGCGGGAGTAGCACAGATACGCAGTATTTT.

This clone appeared a single time. CDR3 residues: CASSPGTGANYGYTF. The CDR3 coding sequence is TGTGCCAGCTCACCGGGGACAGGGGCGAACTATGGCTACACCTTC. This sequence joins TRBV18 and TRBJ1-2; 10 positions agree with TRBD1. CDR3 length: 15 residues. The trim removed 3 bases at V and 2 bases at J, leaving 3 bases unmatched. Germline assignment: CDR1 KGHSH and CDR2 LQKENI.

J is TRBJ2-7 and V is TRBV11-2; D may be TRBD1 or TRBD2 (5 bases each). The germline gives CDR1 SGHAT, CDR2 FQNNGV. The V end lost 2 bases, the J end lost 1 base, and 12 bases lay between the germline ends. CDR3 length: 15 amino acids. DNA for the CDR3: TGTGCCAGCAGCTTACGGGGCTCCAATTCCTACGAGCAGTACTTC. Encoded protein: CASSLRGSNSYEQYF. Combining the CDR3 with reference TRBV11-2 and TRBJ2-7 gives the whole variable domain EAGVAQSPRYKIIEKRQSVAFWCNPISGHATLYWYQQILGQGPKLLIQFQNNGVVDDSQLPKDRFSAERLKGVDSTLKIQPAKLEDSAVYLCASSLRGSNSYEQYFGPGTRLTVT.

V usage is TRBV30 and J usage is TRBJ1-5; D is possibly TRBD1 (6 bases). The CDR3 has 15 amino acids. Between the trimmed V and J ends, which lost 1 base and 6 bases, there was a span of 16 bases. The germline gives CDR1 GTSNPN, CDR2 SVGIG (reference sequence). This CDR3 reads CAWSETGFSGQPQHF. Here the CDR3 DNA reads TGTGCCTGGAGTGAAACAGGGTTTTCAGGTCAGCCCCAGCATTTT.

This CDR3 reads CATRGRSWNTGELFF. CDR3 nucleotide sequence: TGTGCCACCCGTGGGAGAAGCTGGAACACCGGGGAGCTGTTTTTT. This chain uses TRBV19 with TRBJ2-2; D may be TRBD2 (5 bases). This CDR3 has 15 residues. Germline V gene lookup returns CDR1 LNHDA and CDR2 SQIVND (reference sequence). V gave up 10 bases and J gave up 1 base, with 16 bases separating them.